This T cell receptor (beta chain) was sequenced during a study of T cell responses to AZD1222 COVID-19 vaccine. General study points: Spike-wide coverage was observed for vaccine-associated CD4 TCRs, with dominant responses at 160-218 and 743-854. A rise in Spike-specific TCR breadth and depth followed two AZD1222 doses.

Trimming cost V 5 bases and J 13 bases, with 17 bases left between them. Germline V gives CDR1 SGHNT, CDR2 YENEEA. This CDR3 has 12 residues. Comments on this clone: Its matching antigen is unknown.

The assay was immunoSEQ multiplex PCR, and TCRdb's table has in-frame clones only and misses some. This table holds about 86,000 clones, approximately 89% found once. This sample comprised peripheral blood, obtained on day 0 of AZD1222 vaccination. The source is an adult in good health. The chain employs TRBV11-3 and TRBJ2-5; D unclear. The CDR3 coding sequence is TGTGCCAGCAGCCCCCGTAGGGAAGGTCGGTACTTC. This sequence encodes CASSPRREGRYF. Filled out from reference TRBV11-3 and TRBJ2-5, the complete variable domain reads EAGVVQSPRYKIIEKKQPVAFWCNPISGHNTLYWYLQNLGQGPELLIRYENEEAVDDSQLPKDRFSAERLKGVDSTLKIQPAELGDSAVYLCASSPRREGRYFGPGTRLLVL.